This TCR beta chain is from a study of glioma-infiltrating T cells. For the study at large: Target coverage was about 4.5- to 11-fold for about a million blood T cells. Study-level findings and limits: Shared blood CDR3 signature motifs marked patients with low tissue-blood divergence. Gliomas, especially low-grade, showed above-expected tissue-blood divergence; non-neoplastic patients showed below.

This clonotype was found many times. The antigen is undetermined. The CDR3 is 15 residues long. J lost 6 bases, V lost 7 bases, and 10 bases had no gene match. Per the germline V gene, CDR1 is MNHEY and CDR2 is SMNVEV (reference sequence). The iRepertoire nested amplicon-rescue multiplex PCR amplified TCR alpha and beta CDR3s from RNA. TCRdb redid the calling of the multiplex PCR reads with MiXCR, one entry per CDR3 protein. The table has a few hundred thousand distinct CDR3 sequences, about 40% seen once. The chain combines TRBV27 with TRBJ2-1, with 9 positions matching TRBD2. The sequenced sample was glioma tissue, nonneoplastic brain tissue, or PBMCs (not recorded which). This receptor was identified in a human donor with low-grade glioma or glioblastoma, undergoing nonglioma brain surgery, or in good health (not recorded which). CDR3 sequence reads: CASKGGLAGFNEQFF. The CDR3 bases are TGTGCCAGCAAAGGAGGGCTAGCGGGATTCAATGAGCAGTTCTTC.